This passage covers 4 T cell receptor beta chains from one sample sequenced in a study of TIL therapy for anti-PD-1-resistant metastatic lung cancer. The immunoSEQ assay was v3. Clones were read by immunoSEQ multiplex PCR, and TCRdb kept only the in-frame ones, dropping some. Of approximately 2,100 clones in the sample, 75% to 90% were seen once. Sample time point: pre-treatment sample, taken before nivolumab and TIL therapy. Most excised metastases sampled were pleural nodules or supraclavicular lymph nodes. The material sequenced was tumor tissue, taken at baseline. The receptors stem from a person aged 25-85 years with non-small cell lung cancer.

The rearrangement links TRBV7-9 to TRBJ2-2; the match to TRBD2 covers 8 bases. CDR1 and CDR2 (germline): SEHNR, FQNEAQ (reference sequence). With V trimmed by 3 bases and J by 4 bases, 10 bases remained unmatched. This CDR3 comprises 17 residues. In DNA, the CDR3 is TGTGCCAGCAGCTTGGTAGCGGGGCCACCTATCACCGGGGAGCTGTTTTTT. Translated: CASSLVAGPPITGELFF.

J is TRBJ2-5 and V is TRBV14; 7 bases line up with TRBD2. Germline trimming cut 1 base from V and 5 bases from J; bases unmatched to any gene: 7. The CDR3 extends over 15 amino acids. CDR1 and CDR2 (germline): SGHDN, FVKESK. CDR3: CASSQVRGRAETQYF. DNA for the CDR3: TGTGCCAGCAGCCAAGTTCGGGGGAGGGCGGAGACCCAGTACTTC.

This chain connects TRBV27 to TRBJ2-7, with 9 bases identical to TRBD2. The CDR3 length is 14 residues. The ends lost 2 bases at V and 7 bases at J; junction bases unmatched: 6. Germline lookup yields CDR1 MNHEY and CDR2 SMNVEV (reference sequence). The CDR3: CASSLAGGPGEQYF. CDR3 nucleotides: TGTGCCAGCAGTTTAGCGGGAGGGCCGGGGGAGCAGTACTTC.

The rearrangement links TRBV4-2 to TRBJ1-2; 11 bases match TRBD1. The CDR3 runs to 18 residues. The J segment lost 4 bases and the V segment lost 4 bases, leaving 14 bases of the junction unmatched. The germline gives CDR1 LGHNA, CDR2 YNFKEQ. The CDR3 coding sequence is TGTGCCAGCAGCCCTCGCCTCCTCGGACAGGGGGCAGTCTATGGCTACACCTTC. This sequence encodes CASSPRLLGQGAVYGYTF.